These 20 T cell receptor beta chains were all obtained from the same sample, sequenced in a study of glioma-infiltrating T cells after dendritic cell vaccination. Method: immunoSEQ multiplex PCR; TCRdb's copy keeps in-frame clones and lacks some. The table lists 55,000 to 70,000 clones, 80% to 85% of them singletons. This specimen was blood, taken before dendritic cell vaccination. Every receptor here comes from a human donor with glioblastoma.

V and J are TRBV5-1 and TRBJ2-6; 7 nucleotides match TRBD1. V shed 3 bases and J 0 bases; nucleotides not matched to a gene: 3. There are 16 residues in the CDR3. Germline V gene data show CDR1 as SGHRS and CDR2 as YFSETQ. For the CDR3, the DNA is TGCGCCAGCAGCTCTTACAGGGGCTCTGGGGCCAACGTCCTGACTTTC. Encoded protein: CASSSYRGSGANVLTF.

CDR3 residues: CASSPQVPSYGYTF. In DNA, the CDR3 is TGTGCCAGCAGTCCACAGGTACCGAGCTATGGCTACACCTTC. The chain employs TRBV7-9 and TRBJ1-2; possibly TRBD1 for D (5 bases). V was clipped by 6 bases and J by 4 bases, with 15 bases between them. The CDR3 runs to 14 residues. The germline V gene has CDR1 SEHNR and CDR2 FQNEAQ (reference sequence).

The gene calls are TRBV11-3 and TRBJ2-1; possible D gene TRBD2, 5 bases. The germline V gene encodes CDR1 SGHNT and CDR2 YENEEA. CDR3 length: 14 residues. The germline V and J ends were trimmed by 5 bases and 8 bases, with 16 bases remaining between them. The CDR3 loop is CASSLAAGVDEQFF. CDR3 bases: TGTGCCAGCAGCCTGGCCGCCGGGGTCGATGAGCAGTTCTTC.

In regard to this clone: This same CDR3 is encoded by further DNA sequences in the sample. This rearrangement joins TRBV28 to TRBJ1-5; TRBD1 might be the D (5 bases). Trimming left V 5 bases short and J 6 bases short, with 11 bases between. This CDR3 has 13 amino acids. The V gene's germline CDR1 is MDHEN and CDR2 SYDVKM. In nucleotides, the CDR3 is TGTGCCAGCAGTCCCGGGGGGGTTCAGCCCCAGCATTTT. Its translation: CASSPGGVQPQHF.

CDR3 region: CAISGTGDYYGYTF. CDR3 nucleotide sequence: TGTGCCATTTCTGGGACAGGGGACTACTATGGCTACACCTTC. The V call is TRBV10-3, the J call TRBJ1-2, with 10 bases that match TRBD1. Per germline, CDR1 ENHRY and CDR2 SYGVKD. CDR3 length: 14 amino acids. The V gene end was trimmed by 9 bases and the J gene end by 3 bases; junction bases not matched to a gene: 7.

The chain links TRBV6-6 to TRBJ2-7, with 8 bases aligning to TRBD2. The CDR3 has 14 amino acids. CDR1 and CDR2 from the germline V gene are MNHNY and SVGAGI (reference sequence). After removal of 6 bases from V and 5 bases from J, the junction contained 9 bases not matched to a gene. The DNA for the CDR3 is TGTGCCAGCAGAACGGGGGGGCGGTTCCACGAGCAGTACTTC. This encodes CASRTGGRFHEQYF.

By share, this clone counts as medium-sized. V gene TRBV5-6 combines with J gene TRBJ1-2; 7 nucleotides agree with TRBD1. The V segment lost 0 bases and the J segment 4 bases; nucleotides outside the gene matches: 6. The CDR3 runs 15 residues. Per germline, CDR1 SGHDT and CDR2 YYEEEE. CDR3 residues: CASSLAGDSGYGYTF. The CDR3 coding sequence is TGTGCCAGCAGCTTGGCCGGGGACAGCGGCTATGGCTACACCTTC.

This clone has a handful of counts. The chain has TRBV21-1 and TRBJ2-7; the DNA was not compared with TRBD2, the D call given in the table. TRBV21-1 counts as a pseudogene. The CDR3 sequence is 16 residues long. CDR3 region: CASSKESAGAIYEQYF. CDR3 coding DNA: TGTGCCAGCAGCAAAGAATCAGCGGGGGCCATCTACGAGCAGTACTTC.

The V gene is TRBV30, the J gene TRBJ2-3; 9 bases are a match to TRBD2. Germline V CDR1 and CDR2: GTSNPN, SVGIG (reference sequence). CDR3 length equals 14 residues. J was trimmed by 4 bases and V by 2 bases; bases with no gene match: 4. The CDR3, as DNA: TGTGCCTGGAGTTACGGCGGGGGGGCAGATACGCAGTATTTT. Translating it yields CAWSYGGGADTQYF.

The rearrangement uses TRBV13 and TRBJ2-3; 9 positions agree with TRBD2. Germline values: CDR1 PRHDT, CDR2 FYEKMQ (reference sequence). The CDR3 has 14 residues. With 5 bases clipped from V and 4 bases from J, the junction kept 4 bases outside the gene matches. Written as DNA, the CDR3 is TGTGCCAGCAGCCCCCGACTAGCGGCAGATACGCAGTATTTT. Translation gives CASSPRLAADTQYF.

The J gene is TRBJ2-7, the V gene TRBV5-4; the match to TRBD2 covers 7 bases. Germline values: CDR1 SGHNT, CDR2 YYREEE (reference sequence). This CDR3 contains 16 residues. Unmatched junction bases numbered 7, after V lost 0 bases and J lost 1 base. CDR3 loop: CASSLAGGSPSYEQYF. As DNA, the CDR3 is TGTGCCAGCAGCTTGGCCGGGGGGAGTCCATCCTACGAGCAGTACTTC.

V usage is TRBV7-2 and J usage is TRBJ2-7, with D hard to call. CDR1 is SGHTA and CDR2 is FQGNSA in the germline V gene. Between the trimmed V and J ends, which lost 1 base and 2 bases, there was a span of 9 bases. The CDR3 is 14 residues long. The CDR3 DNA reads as TGTGCCAGCAGCTTAGTTCCGGGTGCCTACGAGCAGTACTTC. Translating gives CASSLVPGAYEQYF.

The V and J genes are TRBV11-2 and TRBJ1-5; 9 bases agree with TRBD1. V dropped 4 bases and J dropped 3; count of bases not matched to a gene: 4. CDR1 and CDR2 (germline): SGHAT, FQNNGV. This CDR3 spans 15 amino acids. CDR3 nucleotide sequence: TGTGCCAGCAGCTGGGGGACAGGGATCAATCAGCCCCAGCATTTT. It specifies CASSWGTGINQPQHF.

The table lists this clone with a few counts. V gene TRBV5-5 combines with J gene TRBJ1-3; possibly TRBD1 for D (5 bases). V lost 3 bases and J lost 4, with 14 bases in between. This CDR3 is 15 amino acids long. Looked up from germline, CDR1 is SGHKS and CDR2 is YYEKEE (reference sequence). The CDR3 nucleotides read TGTGCCAGCAGCTGGGGGGAATCCGGAGGAAACACCATATATTTT. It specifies CASSWGESGGNTIYF.

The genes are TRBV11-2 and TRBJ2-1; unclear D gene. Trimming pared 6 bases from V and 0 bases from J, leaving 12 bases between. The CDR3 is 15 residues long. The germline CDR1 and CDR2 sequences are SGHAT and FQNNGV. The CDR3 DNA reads TGTGCCAGCAGATTCAGTCAGTTCTCCTACAATGAGCAGTTCTTC. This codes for CASRFSQFSYNEQFF.

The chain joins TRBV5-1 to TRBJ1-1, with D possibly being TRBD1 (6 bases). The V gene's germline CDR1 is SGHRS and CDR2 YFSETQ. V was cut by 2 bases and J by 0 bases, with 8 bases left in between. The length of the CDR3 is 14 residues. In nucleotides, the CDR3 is TGCGCCAGCAGCTTAAGGGGGATGAACACTGAAGCTTTCTTT. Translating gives CASSLRGMNTEAFF. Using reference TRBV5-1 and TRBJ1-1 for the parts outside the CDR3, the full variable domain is KAGVTQTPRYLIKTRGQQVTLSCSPISGHRSVSWYQQTPGQGLQFLFEYFSETQRNKGNFPGRFSGRQFSNSRSEMNVSTLELGDSALYLCASSLRGMNTEAFFGQGTRLTVV.

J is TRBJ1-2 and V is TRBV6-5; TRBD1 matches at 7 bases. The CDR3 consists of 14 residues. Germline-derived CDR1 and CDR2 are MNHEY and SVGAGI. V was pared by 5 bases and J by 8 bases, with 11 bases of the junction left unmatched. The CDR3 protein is CASSPTNRGGGYTF. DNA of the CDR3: TGTGCCAGCAGTCCTACCAACAGGGGAGGAGGCTACACCTTC.

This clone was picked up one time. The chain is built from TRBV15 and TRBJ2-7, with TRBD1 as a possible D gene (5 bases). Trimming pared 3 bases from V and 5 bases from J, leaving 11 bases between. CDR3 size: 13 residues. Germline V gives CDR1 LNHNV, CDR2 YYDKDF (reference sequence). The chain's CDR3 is CATSRTRQNEQYF. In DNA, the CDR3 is TGTGCCACCAGCAGGACCCGACAGAACGAGCAGTACTTC.

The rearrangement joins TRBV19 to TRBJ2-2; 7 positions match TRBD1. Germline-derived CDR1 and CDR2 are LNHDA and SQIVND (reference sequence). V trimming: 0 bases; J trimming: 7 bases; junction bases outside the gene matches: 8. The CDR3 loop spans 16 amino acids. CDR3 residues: CASSIDRGRIFGELFF. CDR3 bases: TGTGCCAGTAGTATAGACAGGGGGAGAATATTCGGGGAGCTGTTTTTT.

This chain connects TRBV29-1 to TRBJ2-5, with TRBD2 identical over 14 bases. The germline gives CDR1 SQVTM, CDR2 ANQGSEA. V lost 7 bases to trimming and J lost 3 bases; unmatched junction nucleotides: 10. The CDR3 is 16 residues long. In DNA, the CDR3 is TGCAGCGCGCACTTATCGACTAGCGGGGGGGAAGAGACCCAGTACTTC. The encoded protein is CSAHLSTSGGEETQYF.